The T cell receptor beta chain described here comes from a study of blood T cell repertoires in COVID-19 (dated by TCRdb to 2019 to 2021). The study in broad terms: Samples from collaborators originated in the United States, Italy and Spain and spanned both the acute and convalescent phases of COVID-19. The prospective study material was composed of cDNA or gDNA derived from T cells, B-cell-depleted T cells, or PBMCs. Deeply sampled blood TCRbeta repertoires from subjects exposed to, actively infected with, or recovered from COVID-19 were included in the dataset. The repertoires were released in a freely available public database meant as a resource for research on the immune response to SARS-CoV-2. The samples were drawn from the first 160 participants of the ongoing ImmuneRACE study and from more than 1,000 subjects provided by 6 global collaborators. The sample metadata nearly always contained a de-identified subject ID, COVID-19 status, age in years and sex. Where HLA class I and class II types were available, the types were taken from metadata supplied by the sample provider, not from assay-based typing.

TCRbeta CDR3 regions were amplified from genomic DNA using the immunoSEQ Assay, a bias-controlled multiplex PCR. The source study handled its data this way. Nucleated cell counts per sample were estimated from amplification of reference gene primers within the assay. To quantify the absolute abundance of each unique TCRbeta CDR3 rearrangement, sequence reads were collapsed and filtered. For each sample, productive Simpson clonality was calculated as the square root of Simpson's diversity index across productive rearrangements. Here the immuneACCESS table is served through TCRdb, limited to in-frame sequences with V and J called. Missing clones are a known gap in these copies; in checked studies unresolved V genes cover under half, and the rest lacks a known reason. From that table come the V and J calls and clone size; the DNA was used to work out D and trimming. Within this sample are approximately 440,000 clones, with about 85% of them counted one time only. The ten largest clones add up to under 0.75% of the sample.

In the case of this clone: Which antigen it targets is not known. Qualities for individual bases were not recorded, and no much larger clone is one base off.

General study outcomes and caveats: The quantity of clinical and demographic metadata differed by source and by participant and was supplied without curation.

Enrolling through a virtual design, the prospective study's participants ranged in age from about 18 to 89 years and lived across roughly 24 United States geographic areas. In the prospective study, cohorts were assigned on the basis of participant-reported clinical history obtained from a screening survey and a study questionnaire. Recovered participants in ImmuneRACE Cohort 3 were defined by two consecutive negative NP/OP PCR tests, clearance by a healthcare professional, or resolution of symptoms. In the prospective study, whole blood, serum and a nasopharyngeal or oropharyngeal swab were collected from each participant by mobile phlebotomists. Participants in the prospective study had the option to provide additional blood draws and questionnaires over a roughly 2-month period. Before DNA extraction, blood samples from the prospective study were shipped at room temperature or frozen. The CDR3 covers 16 residues, taking in both the cysteine and the phenylalanine. The DNA shown is the 48-base CDR3, in frame from base 1. Trimming leaves V shorter by 4 bases and J shorter by 6 bases, with the junction holding 9 bases beyond the gene matches. Per the germline V gene, MDHEN is the CDR1 and SYDVKM is the CDR2.

This receptor was taken from a young woman who had recovered from COVID-19. The rearranged chain carries TRBV28 and TRBJ2-3; TRBD1 matches 11 bases in the middle. The sequencing sample was made of PBMCs or T cells enriched from blood (not recorded which). The DNA is as follows: TGTGCCAGCAGTTCCCCGGACAGGGGGCGTTTGGATACGCAGTATTTT. Its protein reads: CASSSPDRGRLDTQYF.